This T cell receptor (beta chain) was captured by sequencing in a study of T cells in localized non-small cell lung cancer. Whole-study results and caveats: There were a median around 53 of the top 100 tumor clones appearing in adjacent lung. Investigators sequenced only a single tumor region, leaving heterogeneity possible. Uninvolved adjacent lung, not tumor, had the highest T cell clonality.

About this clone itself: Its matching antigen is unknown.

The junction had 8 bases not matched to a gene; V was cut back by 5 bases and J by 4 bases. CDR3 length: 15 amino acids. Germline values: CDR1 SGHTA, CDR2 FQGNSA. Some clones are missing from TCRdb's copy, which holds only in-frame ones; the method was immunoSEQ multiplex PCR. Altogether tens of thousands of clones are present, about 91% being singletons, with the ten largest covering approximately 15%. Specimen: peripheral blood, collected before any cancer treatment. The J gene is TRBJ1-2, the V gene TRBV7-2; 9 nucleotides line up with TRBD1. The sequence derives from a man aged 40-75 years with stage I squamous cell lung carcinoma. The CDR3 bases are TGTGCCAGCAGCAACTACAGGGGGCAGCGCTATGGCTACACCTTC. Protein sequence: CASSNYRGQRYGYTF. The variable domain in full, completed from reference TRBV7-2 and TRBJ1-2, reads GAGVSQSPSNKVTEKGKDVELRCDPISGHTALYWYRQSLGQGLEFLIYFQGNSAPDKSGLPSDRFSAERTGGSVSTLTIQRTQQEDSAVYLCASSNYRGQRYGYTFGSGTRLTVV.